Below, one T cell receptor (beta chain) is given with its context. Its matching antigen is unknown. This specimen comes from a study of T cell responses to AZD1222 COVID-19 vaccine. Study findings and constraints: Just six AZD1222 recipients were seropositive at baseline. At 160-218 and 743-854, vaccine-associated CD4 TCRs were dominant, and they spanned spike.

The germline V gene encodes CDR1 MGHRA and CDR2 YSYEKL. The CDR3 has 13 amino acids. V was pared by 3 bases and J by 6 bases, with 11 bases between. Profiled with immunoSEQ multiplex PCR; TCRdb holds only in-frame clones, not every one. The sample records tens of thousands of clones, about 88% being singletons. The sample was peripheral blood, taken on day 0 of AZD1222 vaccination. The chain carries TRBV4-1 and TRBJ1-1, with TRBD1 as a possible D gene (6 bases). The receptor's source is an adult in good health. Here the CDR3 reads CASSQGDTAEAFF. CDR3 in DNA: TGCGCCAGCAGCCAGGGGGACACCGCTGAAGCTTTCTTT.